This T cell receptor beta chain was sequenced for a study of T cell changes during pregnancy in multiple sclerosis. Produced via immunoSEQ multiplex PCR; TCRdb's table is partial and in-frame only. The table records some 120,000 clones, roughly nine tenths of them present only once. The germline V gene has CDR1 SEHNR and CDR2 FQNEAQ (reference sequence). The V and J ends lost 6 bases and 4 bases, in that order; junction bases with no gene match: 8. CDR3 length: 15 residues. The source of this sequence is a female donor with multiple sclerosis, enrolled in a pregnancy study. Sequencing was performed on peripheral blood, taken in the third trimester of pregnancy. This chain uses TRBV7-9 with TRBJ2-1; TRBD2 aligns across 8 bases. CDR3 amino acids: CASSNVLAGYNEQFF. Written as DNA, the CDR3 is TGTGCCAGCAGTAACGTGCTAGCGGGTTACAATGAGCAGTTCTTC.